A selection of T cell receptor beta chains follows, all from one sample in a study of shared clonotypes between healthy human individuals. Libraries were prepared by immunoSEQ multiplex PCR; TCRdb keeps only in-frame clonotypes and omits some of them. The sample holds 2 million to 3 million clones, approximately 93% seen once. The sequenced sample consisted of naive CD4+ T cells from PBMCs. Receptors were obtained from a young man in good health. Some clones in this sample may be carry-over from other donors' samples. CDR3s leave out the opening cysteine and the closing phenylalanine or tryptophan. The D gene is left open where the match is weak.

V gene	D gene	CDR3 protein
TRBV7-2	-	ASSLGGGAQETQY
TRBV9	TRBD2	ASSVGGSAYEQY
TRBV2	-	ASSEGDVGAYEQY
TRBV18	-	ASSPFGGGTGELF
TRBV10-3	TRBD1	AISEGQGAYNEQF
TRBV19	-	ASSVRGYGYT
TRBV20-1	-	SARGGAEQY
TRBV7-8	-	ASSPGDDTEAF
TRBV28	TRBD1	ASGQGAQPQH
TRBV7-2	TRBD1	ASSQDSRQGAEQY
TRBV28	TRBD1	ASSMLGQGVGYT
TRBV15	-	ATEIEDRRTGELF
TRBV27	-	ASSTPGRAPETQY
TRBV9	TRBD2	ASSVEGTSGNEQF
TRBV4-1	TRBD1	ASSRRDTGTDSYEQY
TRBV5-6	TRBD2	ASSLISGSGMAYEQY
TRBV6-4	-	ASSAHSGSTNEKLF
TRBV19	TRBD1	ASNNPGTDLNQPQH
TRBV9	-	ASSVGGWVDNEQF
TRBV28	TRBD2	ASSFGRSYEQY
TRBV7-3	-	ASSRTGGSNQPQH
TRBV11-3	-	ASSPGSFSYNEQF
TRBV27	TRBD1	AFQRHLRGSEQY
TRBV29-1	-	SVAGGPPETQY
TRBV4-2	-	ASSQAPLGGTDTQY